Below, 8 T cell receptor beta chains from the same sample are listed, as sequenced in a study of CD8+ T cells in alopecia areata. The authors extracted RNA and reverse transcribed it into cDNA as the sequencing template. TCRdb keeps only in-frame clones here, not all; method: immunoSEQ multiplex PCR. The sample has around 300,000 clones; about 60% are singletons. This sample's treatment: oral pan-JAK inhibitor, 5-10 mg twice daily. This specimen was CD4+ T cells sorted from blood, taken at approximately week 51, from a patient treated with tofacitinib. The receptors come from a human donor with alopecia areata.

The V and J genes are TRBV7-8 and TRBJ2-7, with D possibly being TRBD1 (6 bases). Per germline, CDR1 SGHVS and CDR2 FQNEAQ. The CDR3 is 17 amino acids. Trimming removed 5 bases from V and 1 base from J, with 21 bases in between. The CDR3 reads CASSLNRVLGPSYEQYF. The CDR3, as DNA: TGTGCCAGCAGCCTAAACAGGGTACTAGGGCCTTCCTACGAGCAGTACTTC. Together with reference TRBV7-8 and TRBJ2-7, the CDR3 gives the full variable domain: GAGVSQSPRYKVAKRGQDVALRCDPISGHVSLFWYQQALGQGPEFLTYFQNEAQLDKSGLPSDRFFAERPEGSVSTLKIQRTQQEDSAVYLCASSLNRVLGPSYEQYFGPGTRLTVT.

CDR3 residues: CATSRDRGTGELFF. The CDR3 region has the DNA TGTGCCACCAGCAGAGATAGAGGGACCGGGGAGCTGTTTTTT. This chain joins TRBV15 and TRBJ2-2, with D maybe TRBD2 (5 bases). The V gene lost 0 bases and the J gene lost 5 bases, with 7 bases spanning the gap. Germline V gene data show CDR1 as LNHNV and CDR2 as YYDKDF (reference sequence). The CDR3 runs to 14 residues.

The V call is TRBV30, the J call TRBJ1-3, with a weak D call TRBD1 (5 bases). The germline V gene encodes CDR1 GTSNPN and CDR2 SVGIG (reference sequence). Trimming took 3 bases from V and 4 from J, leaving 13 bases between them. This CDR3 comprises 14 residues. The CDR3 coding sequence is TGTGCCTGGAGACAGTGGGGGTACGGAAACACCATATATTTT. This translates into CAWRQWGYGNTIYF.

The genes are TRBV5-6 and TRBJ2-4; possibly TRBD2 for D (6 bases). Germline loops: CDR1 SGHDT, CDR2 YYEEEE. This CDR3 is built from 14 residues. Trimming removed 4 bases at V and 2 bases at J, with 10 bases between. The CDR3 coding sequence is TGTGCCAGCAGCACGCGGGGCACCAAAAACATTCAGTACTTC. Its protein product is CASSTRGTKNIQYF.

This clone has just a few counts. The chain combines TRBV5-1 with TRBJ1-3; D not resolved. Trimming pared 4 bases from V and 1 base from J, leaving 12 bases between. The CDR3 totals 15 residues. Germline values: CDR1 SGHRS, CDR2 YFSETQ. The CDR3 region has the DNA TGCGCCAGCAGCCCTACGATCGGGTCTGGAAACACCATATATTTT. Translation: CASSPTIGSGNTIYF.

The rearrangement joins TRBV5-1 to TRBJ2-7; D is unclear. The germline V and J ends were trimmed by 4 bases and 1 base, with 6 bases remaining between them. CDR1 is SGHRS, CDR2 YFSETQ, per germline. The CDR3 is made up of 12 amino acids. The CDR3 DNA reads TGCGCCAGCAGCGCGTATTCCTACGAGCAGTACTTC. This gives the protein CASSAYSYEQYF.

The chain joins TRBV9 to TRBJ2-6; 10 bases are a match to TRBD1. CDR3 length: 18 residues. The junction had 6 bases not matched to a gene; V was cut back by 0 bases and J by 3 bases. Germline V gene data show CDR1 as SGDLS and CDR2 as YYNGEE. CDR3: CASSVAKGQGFGANVLTF. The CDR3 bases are TGTGCCAGCAGCGTAGCTAAGGGACAGGGGTTTGGGGCCAACGTCCTGACTTTC.

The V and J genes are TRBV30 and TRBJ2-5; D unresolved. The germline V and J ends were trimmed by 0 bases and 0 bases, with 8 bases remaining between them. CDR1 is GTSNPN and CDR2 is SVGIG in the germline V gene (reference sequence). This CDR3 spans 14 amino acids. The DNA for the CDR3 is TGTGCCTGGAGTGTGGGTTGGCACCAAGAGACCCAGTACTTC. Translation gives CAWSVGWHQETQYF.